This T cell receptor (beta chain) was captured in a study of cytomegalovirus exposure and HLA in healthy donors. Background on the study: Approximately 80 million unique TCRs from HLA-typed donors were held in an early data release.

General study points: Later work associated roughly 17,000 TCR beta sequences with HLA alleles at 0.05 false discovery rate. TCR beta chains associated with HLA were, in a later analysis, more clonally expanded than equally common others.

Germline-derived CDR1 and CDR2 are SGHAT and FQNNGV. The CDR3 covers 17 residues. Losses at the gene ends were 6 bases for V and 3 bases for J; bases not matched to a gene: 11. On this clone: Its specificity is unknown.

Every donor was a healthy person donating bone marrow. The PCR was carried out with 60 Vbeta primers and 13 Jbeta primers. Sequenced by immunoSEQ multiplex PCR; TCRdb stores in-frame clones only, minus some. Among 160,000 or so clones listed, about 80% were seen once. This sequence was found in a woman in her forties or fifties in good health and CMV-seropositive. Sequencing was done on a sample of PBMCs. The genes are TRBV11-2 and TRBJ2-3; 11 bases align to TRBD2. CDR3 in DNA: TGTGCCAGCAGACAAGAGGTGTCTAGCGGGGGGACAGATACGCAGTATTTT. Its protein product is CASRQEVSSGGTDTQYF.